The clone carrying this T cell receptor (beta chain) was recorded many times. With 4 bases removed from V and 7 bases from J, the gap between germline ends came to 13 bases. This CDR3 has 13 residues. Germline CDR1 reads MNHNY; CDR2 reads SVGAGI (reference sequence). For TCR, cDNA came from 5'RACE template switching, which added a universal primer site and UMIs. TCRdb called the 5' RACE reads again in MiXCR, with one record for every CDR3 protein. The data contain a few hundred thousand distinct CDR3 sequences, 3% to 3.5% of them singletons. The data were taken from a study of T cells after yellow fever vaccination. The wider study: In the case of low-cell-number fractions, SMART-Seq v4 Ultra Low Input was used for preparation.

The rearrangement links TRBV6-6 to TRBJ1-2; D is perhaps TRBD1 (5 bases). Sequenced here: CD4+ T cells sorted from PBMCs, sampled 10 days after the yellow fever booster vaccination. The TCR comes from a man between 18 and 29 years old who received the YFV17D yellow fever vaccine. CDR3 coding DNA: TGTGCCAGCAGTTGGGGCCCCGCCGGTGGCTACACCTTC. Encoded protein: CASSWGPAGGYTF.